Presented here are 29 T cell receptor beta chains from one specimen sequenced in a study of cytomegalovirus exposure and HLA in healthy donors. PCR involved 60 Vbeta and 13 Jbeta primers. TCRdb's table, derived via immunoSEQ multiplex PCR, lists solely in-frame clones and lacks some. The sample carries 150,000 or so clones, roughly three quarters recorded once. The sample consisted of PBMCs. These receptors all stem from a man under 40 in good health and CMV-seropositive.

The chain couples TRBV4-2 to TRBJ2-1; 7 positions match TRBD2. Germline values: CDR1 LGHNA, CDR2 YNFKEQ. The CDR3 has 18 amino acids. Unmatched junction bases numbered 14, after V lost 1 base and J lost 5 bases. The CDR3 spells CASSQGSRWGRADNEQFF. CDR3 nucleotide sequence: TGTGCCAGCAGCCAAGGCAGCAGGTGGGGGAGGGCAGACAATGAGCAGTTCTTC.

The gene calls are TRBV5-4 and TRBJ2-5; 14 bases agree with TRBD2. Matching the DNA end better, TRBJ2-7 makes the J call doubtful. Germline lookup yields CDR1 SGHNT and CDR2 YYREEE (reference sequence). This CDR3 is 18 amino acids long. The CDR3 protein is CASSLGGTSGRGSYEQYF. The CDR3 DNA is TGTGCCAGCAGCTTGGGGGGGACTAGCGGGAGAGGATCCTACGAGCAGTACTTC.

This chain links TRBV7-9 with TRBJ2-2; D might be TRBD2 (5 bases). The CDR3 contains 15 residues. Trimming took off 3 bases at V and 1 base at J, with 9 bases between the two ends. CDR1 is SEHNR, CDR2 FQNEAQ, per germline (reference sequence). The CDR3 protein is CASSFWGVNTGELFF. CDR3 in DNA: TGTGCCAGCAGCTTTTGGGGAGTGAACACCGGGGAGCTGTTTTTT.

V and J are TRBV7-9 and TRBJ2-3, with 7 positions matching TRBD1. V shed 3 bases and J 1 base; nucleotides not matched to a gene: 4. The CDR3 covers 15 residues. CDR1 is SEHNR, CDR2 FQNEAQ, per germline (reference sequence). The CDR3 bases are TGTGCCAGCAGCTTCAGGGGGTGGGGCACAGATACGCAGTATTTT. Amino acids: CASSFRGWGTDTQYF.

The CDR3 loop reads CASSYFDRGETQYF. In nucleotides, the CDR3 is TGTGCCAGCAGTTACTTCGACAGGGGGGAGACCCAGTACTTC. The chain has TRBV6-5 and TRBJ2-5; 9 bases are a match to TRBD1. Germline trimming cut 1 base from V and 5 bases from J; bases unmatched to any gene: 2. The CDR3 runs 14 residues. Germline V gene data show CDR1 as MNHEY and CDR2 as SVGAGI.

J is TRBJ1-2 and V is TRBV29-1; D is possibly TRBD1 (6 bases). This CDR3 comprises 12 residues. Germline V lookup: CDR1 SQVTM, CDR2 ANQGSEA. Between the trimmed V and J ends, which lost 6 bases and 7 bases, there was a span of 15 bases. Here the CDR3 reads CSVGDTQGGYTF. For the CDR3, the DNA is TGCAGCGTCGGGGACACGCAGGGTGGCTACACCTTC.

This clone was recorded a few times. V usage is TRBV6-1 and J usage is TRBJ1-1; tentative D call: TRBD1 (6 bases). This CDR3 contains 15 residues. With 6 bases removed from V and 4 bases from J, the gap between germline ends came to 18 bases. CDR1 is MNHNS, CDR2 SASEGT, per germline. In DNA, the CDR3 is TGTGCCAGCAGGCCGGGGACACGGACGGTCACTGAAGCTTTCTTT. Translating it yields CASRPGTRTVTEAFF.

J is TRBJ2-3 and V is TRBV5-1; tentatively, D is TRBD2 (6 bases). V gave up 0 bases and J gave up 5 bases, with 13 bases separating them. Germline V gene lookup returns CDR1 SGHRS and CDR2 YFSETQ. The CDR3 is made up of 15 amino acids. The CDR3 sequence is CASSLGDSRRDTQYF. The CDR3 DNA sequence: TGCGCCAGCAGCTTGGGGGACTCCCGCAGAGATACGCAGTATTTT.

This clone was picked up one time. The rearrangement links TRBV2 to TRBJ1-1; 8 bases are shared with TRBD1. The CDR3 spans 16 residues. Germline V gene sequence: CDR1 SNHLY, CDR2 FYNNEI. The J segment lost 0 bases and the V segment lost 9 bases, leaving 12 bases of the junction unmatched. The CDR3 region has the DNA TGTGCCAGAAGAGGACAGGGCCTTTACCTGAACACTGAAGCTTTCTTT. This sequence encodes CARRGQGLYLNTEAFF.

V gene TRBV28 combines with J gene TRBJ1-2; D ambiguous. This CDR3 spans 13 amino acids. Trimming removed 5 bases from V and 2 bases from J, with 9 bases in between. Germline lookup yields CDR1 MDHEN and CDR2 SYDVKM. The DNA of the CDR3 is TGTGCCAGCAGTCCCGGACTGAACTATGGCTACACCTTC. This encodes CASSPGLNYGYTF.

The chain couples TRBV15 to TRBJ2-5, with D maybe TRBD2 (6 bases). The CDR3 consists of 16 residues. V lost 1 base and J 4 bases, leaving 16 bases between the germline ends. Germline loops: CDR1 LNHNV, CDR2 YYDKDF (reference sequence). The CDR3 is CATSRGGTPGGETQYF. The CDR3 bases are TGTGCCACCAGCAGAGGCGGGACTCCCGGTGGAGAGACCCAGTACTTC.

The chain employs TRBV30 and TRBJ1-1; D call uncertain. Trimming left V 3 bases short and J 4 bases short, with 12 bases between. CDR1 GTSNPN and CDR2 SVGIG come from the germline V gene (reference sequence). The CDR3 has 13 amino acids. The CDR3 reads CAWRGELSTEAFF. The CDR3 nucleotides are TGTGCCTGGAGGGGAGAACTGAGCACTGAAGCTTTCTTT.

The genes are TRBV2 and TRBJ1-2, with a tentative D call TRBD1 (6 bases). This CDR3 is 15 amino acids long. Germline CDR1 and CDR2: SNHLY and FYNNEI. V gave up 3 bases and J gave up 2 bases, with 13 bases separating them. CDR3: CASSETRDTNYGYTF. The DNA of the CDR3 is TGTGCCAGCAGTGAGACCCGGGACACAAACTATGGCTACACCTTC.

The V gene is TRBV5-4, the J gene TRBJ1-2; possibly TRBD1 for D (5 bases). The CDR3 sequence is 13 residues long. Germline CDR1 and CDR2: SGHNT and YYREEE (reference sequence). V gave up 2 bases and J gave up 2 bases, with 7 bases separating them. In DNA form, the CDR3 reads TGTGCCAGCAGCTTAGCAGGGAACTATGGCTACACCTTC. It encodes CASSLAGNYGYTF.

This chain uses TRBV18 with TRBJ1-2; the D gene is possibly TRBD1 (5 bases). The CDR3 extends over 14 amino acids. Trimming took 0 bases from V and 2 from J, leaving 7 bases between them. Germline V gives CDR1 KGHSH, CDR2 LQKENI. CDR3 protein: CASSPPGRNYGYTF. In DNA, the CDR3 is TGTGCCAGCTCACCACCGGGGCGAAACTATGGCTACACCTTC.

The chain is built from TRBV19 and TRBJ1-5, with D maybe TRBD1 (6 bases). Looked up from germline, CDR1 is LNHDA and CDR2 is SQIVND (reference sequence). V was pared by 9 bases and J by 4 bases, with 16 bases between. This CDR3 has 14 residues. CDR3 sequence reads: CASSQGNGNQPQHF. DNA for the CDR3: TGTGCCAGCTCTCAGGGGAATGGGAATCAGCCCCAGCATTTT.

The V call is TRBV6-1, the J call TRBJ2-7, with TRBD2 as a possible D gene (7 bases). This CDR3 is built from 14 residues. V lost 7 bases, J lost 2 bases, and 15 bases lay in between. CDR1 is MNHNS and CDR2 is SASEGT in the germline V gene. CDR3 in amino acids: CASIRGRAPYEQYF. The CDR3 nucleotides are TGTGCCAGCATTAGGGGGAGGGCCCCCTACGAGCAGTACTTC.

The chain uses TRBV18 and TRBJ1-5, with unresolved D. With 0 bases removed from V and 4 bases from J, the gap between germline ends came to 13 bases. Germline CDR1 and CDR2: KGHSH and LQKENI. This CDR3 comprises 16 residues. The chain's CDR3 is CASSPPIEGSNQPQHF. The DNA of the CDR3 is TGTGCCAGCTCACCACCGATCGAGGGCAGTAATCAGCCCCAGCATTTT.

The chain joins TRBV7-3 to TRBJ2-7, with 9 positions matching TRBD1. Germline V gives CDR1 SGHTA, CDR2 FQGTGA. The V segment lost 5 bases and the J segment 4 bases; nucleotides outside the gene matches: 9. This CDR3 is 15 amino acids long. The CDR3 sequence is CASSLYTGGTYEQYF. CDR3 nucleotides: TGTGCCAGCAGCCTTTATACAGGGGGCACATACGAGCAGTACTTC.

The chain joins TRBV28 to TRBJ2-7; weak D call: TRBD1 (7 bases). Per the germline V gene, CDR1 is MDHEN and CDR2 is SYDVKM. The CDR3 is made up of 15 amino acids. Trimming cost V 3 bases and J 1 base, with 13 bases left between them. The CDR3 is CASSFRGTVSYEQYF. The CDR3 DNA reads TGTGCCAGCAGTTTCCGGGGGACAGTATCCTACGAGCAGTACTTC.

The chain couples TRBV9 to TRBJ2-5; D remains unclear. This CDR3 has 16 amino acids. CDR1 and CDR2 (germline): SGDLS, YYNGEE. V lost 0 bases, J lost 0 bases, and 12 bases lay in between. In nucleotides, the CDR3 is TGTGCCAGCAGCGTAGCACCCCAGATACACCAAGAGACCCAGTACTTC. Its protein is CASSVAPQIHQETQYF.

Worth noting for this clone: Additional DNA sequences in this sample encode the identical CDR3. The V and J genes are TRBV5-6 and TRBJ1-2; D not certain. Germline V gives CDR1 SGHDT, CDR2 YYEEEE. Trimming removed 0 bases from V and 7 bases from J, with 10 bases in between. The CDR3 runs 13 residues. CDR3 in DNA: TGTGCCAGCAGCTTGGGTCGGGAGGCTGGCTACACCTTC. It encodes CASSLGREAGYTF.

This sequence joins TRBV29-1 and TRBJ1-1; tentative D call: TRBD1 (5 bases). Germline V gives CDR1 SQVTM, CDR2 ANQGSEA. The germline V and J ends were trimmed by 2 bases and 5 bases, with 9 bases remaining between them. This CDR3 region has 12 residues. The CDR3 DNA reads TGCAGCGTTGAATCCGGGGGGACTGAAGCTTTCTTT. Residues: CSVESGGTEAFF.

The rearrangement uses TRBV9 and TRBJ2-2; 15 bases agree with TRBD2. Per the germline V gene, CDR1 is SGDLS and CDR2 is YYNGEE. There are 18 residues in the CDR3. V shed 2 bases and J 6 bases; nucleotides not matched to a gene: 8. As DNA, the CDR3 is TGTGCCAGCAGCGTGGGACTAGCGGGAGGAGAGATCGCCGGGGAGCTGTTTTTT. Protein product: CASSVGLAGGEIAGELFF.

The V gene is TRBV7-3, the J gene TRBJ2-3; TRBD2 matches 8 bases. The CDR3 has 15 amino acids. The junction had 10 bases not matched to a gene; V was cut back by 4 bases and J by 7 bases. Per germline, CDR1 SGHTA and CDR2 FQGTGA. CDR3 amino acids: CASSSTPGGRYTQYF. The CDR3 coding sequence is TGTGCCAGCAGCTCTACGCCGGGAGGGAGATATACGCAGTATTTT.

The V gene is TRBV2, the J gene TRBJ2-3; TRBD2 agrees at 7 bases. There are 16 residues in the CDR3. Germline V gene lookup returns CDR1 SNHLY and CDR2 FYNNEI. The V segment lost 7 bases and the J segment 2 bases; nucleotides outside the gene matches: 12. CDR3 nucleotide sequence: TGTGCCAGCACACGACGCGGGACTACAAACACAGATACGCAGTATTTT. This sequence encodes CASTRRGTTNTDTQYF.

V and J are TRBV19 and TRBJ1-3; no clear D. This CDR3 has 14 amino acids. Germline V CDR1 and CDR2: LNHDA, SQIVND (reference sequence). V was clipped by 3 bases and J by 0 bases, with 6 bases between them. The CDR3 DNA is TGTGCCAGTAGTATCCTGAGCTCTGGAAACACCATATATTTT. This gives the protein CASSILSSGNTIYF.

The CDR3 coding sequence is TGTGCCAGTAGTAGTACCTACGGGACTAGCGGGGGCCCCTACGAGCAGTACTTC. Its protein product is CASSSTYGTSGGPYEQYF. The V call is TRBV19, the J call TRBJ2-7, with 14 bases identical to TRBD2. Germline assignment: CDR1 LNHDA and CDR2 SQIVND (reference sequence). This CDR3 spans 18 amino acids. After removal of 4 bases from V and 2 bases from J, the junction contained 10 bases not matched to a gene.

The rearrangement links TRBV27 to TRBJ1-2; D is undetermined. The CDR3 contains 19 residues. V lost 6 bases and J lost 0, with 26 bases in between. CDR1 and CDR2 from the germline V gene are MNHEY and SMNVEV (reference sequence). The CDR3: CASSRLNTTVADANYGYTF. CDR3 bases: TGTGCCAGCAGCCGATTAAACACTACAGTAGCGGATGCTAACTATGGCTACACCTTC.